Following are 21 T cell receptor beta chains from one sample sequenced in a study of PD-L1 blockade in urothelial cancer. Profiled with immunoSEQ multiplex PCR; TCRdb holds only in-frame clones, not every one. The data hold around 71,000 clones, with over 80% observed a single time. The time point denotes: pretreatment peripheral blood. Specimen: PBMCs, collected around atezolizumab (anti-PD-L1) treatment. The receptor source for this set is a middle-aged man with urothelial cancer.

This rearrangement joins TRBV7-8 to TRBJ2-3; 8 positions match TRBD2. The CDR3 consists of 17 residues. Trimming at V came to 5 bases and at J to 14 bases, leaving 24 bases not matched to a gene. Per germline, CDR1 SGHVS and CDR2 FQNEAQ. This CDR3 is CASSPSVQRESTIRRYF. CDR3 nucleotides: TGTGCCAGCAGCCCCTCGGTACAGCGGGAGTCAACAATTCGGCGGTATTTT.

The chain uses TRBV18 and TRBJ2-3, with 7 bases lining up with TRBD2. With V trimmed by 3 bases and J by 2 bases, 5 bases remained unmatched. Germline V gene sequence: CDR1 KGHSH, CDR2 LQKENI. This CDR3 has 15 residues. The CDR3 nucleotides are TGTGCCAGCTCACCTCGCCTAGCGGACACAGATACGCAGTATTTT. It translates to CASSPRLADTDTQYF.

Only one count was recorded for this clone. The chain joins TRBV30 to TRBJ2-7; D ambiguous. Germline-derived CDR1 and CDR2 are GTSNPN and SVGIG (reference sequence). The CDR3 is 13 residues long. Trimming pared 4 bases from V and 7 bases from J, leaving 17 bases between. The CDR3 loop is CAWIPRVGREQYF. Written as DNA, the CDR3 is TGTGCCTGGATCCCCCGGGTTGGAAGGGAGCAGTACTTC. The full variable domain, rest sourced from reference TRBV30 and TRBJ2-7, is SQTIHQWPATLVQPVGSPLSLECTVEGTSNPNLYWYRQAAGRGLQLLFYSVGIGQISSEVPQNLSASRPQDRQFILSSKKLLLSDSGFYLCAWIPRVGREQYFGPGTRLTVT.

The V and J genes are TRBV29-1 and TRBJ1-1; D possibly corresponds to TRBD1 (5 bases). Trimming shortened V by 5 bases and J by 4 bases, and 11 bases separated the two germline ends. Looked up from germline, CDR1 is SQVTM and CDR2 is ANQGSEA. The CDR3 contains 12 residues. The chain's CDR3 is CSVFRQSTEAFF. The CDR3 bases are TGCAGCGTTTTCAGACAGAGCACTGAAGCTTTCTTT.

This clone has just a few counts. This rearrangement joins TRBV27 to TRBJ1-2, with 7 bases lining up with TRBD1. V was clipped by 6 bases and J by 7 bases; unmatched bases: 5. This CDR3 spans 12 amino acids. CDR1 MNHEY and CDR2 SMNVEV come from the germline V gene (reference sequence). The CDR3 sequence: CASSRQGRGYTF. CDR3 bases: TGTGCCAGCAGCAGACAGGGCCGTGGCTACACCTTC.

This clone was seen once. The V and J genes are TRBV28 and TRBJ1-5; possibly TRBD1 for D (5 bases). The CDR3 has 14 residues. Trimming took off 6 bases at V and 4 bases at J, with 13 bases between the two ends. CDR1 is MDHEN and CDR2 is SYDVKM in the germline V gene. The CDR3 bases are TGTGCCAGCAGAACACCTTCAGGGAATCAGCCCCAGCATTTT. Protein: CASRTPSGNQPQHF.

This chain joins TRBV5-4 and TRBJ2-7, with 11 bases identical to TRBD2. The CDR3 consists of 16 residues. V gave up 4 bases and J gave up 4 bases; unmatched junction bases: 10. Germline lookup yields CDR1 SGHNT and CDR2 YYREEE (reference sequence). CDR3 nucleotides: TGTGCCAGCAGCGGGGGACTAGCGGACCTAGGTTACGAGCAGTACTTC. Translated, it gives CASSGGLADLGYEQYF.

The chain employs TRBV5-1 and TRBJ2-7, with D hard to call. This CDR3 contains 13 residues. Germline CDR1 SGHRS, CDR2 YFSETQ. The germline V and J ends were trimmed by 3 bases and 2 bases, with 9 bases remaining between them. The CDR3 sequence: CASSSPVAYEQYF. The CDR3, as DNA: TGCGCCAGCAGCTCCCCGGTGGCCTACGAGCAGTACTTC.

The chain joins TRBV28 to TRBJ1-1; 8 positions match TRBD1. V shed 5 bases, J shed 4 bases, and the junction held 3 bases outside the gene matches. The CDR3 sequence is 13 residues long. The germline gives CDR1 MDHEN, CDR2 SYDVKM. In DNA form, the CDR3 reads TGTGCCAGCAGTCAGGGGGCACGCACTGAAGCTTTCTTT. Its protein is CASSQGARTEAFF. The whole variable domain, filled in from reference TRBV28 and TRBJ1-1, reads DVKVTQSSRYLVKRTGEKVFLECVQDMDHENMFWYRQDPGLGLRLIYFSYDVKMKEKGDIPEGYSVSREKKERFSLILESASTNQTSMYLCASSQGARTEAFFGQGTRLTVV.

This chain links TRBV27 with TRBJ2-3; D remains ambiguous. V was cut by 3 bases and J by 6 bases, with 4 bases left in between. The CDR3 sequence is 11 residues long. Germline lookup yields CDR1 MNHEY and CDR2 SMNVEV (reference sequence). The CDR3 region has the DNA TGTGCCAGCAGTTTCGGGGATACGCAGTATTTT. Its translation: CASSFGDTQYF.

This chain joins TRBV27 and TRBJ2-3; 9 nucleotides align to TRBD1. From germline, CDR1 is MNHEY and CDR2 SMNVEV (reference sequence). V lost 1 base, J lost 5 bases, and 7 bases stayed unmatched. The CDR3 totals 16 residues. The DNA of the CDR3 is TGTGCCAGCAGTTTATGGGCTACAGGGGGCATAGATACGCAGTATTTT. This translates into CASSLWATGGIDTQYF.

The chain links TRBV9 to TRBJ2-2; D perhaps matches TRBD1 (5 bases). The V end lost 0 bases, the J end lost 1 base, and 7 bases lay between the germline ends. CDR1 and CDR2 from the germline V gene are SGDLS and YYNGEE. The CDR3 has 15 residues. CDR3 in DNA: TGTGCCAGCAGCGTAGAGACAGTGAACACCGGGGAGCTGTTTTTT. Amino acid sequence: CASSVETVNTGELFF.

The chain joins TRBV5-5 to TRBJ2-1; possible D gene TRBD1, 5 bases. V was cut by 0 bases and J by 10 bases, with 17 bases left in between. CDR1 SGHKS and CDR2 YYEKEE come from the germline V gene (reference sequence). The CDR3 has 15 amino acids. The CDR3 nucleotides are TGTGCCAGCAGCTTGGAAAGGGGCCCGTCGTGGGAGCAGTTCTTC. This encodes CASSLERGPSWEQFF.

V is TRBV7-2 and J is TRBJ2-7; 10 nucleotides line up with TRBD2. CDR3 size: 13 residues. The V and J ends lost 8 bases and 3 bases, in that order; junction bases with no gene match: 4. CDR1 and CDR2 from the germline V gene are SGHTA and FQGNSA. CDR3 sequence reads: CASSPSGSYEQYF. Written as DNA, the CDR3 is TGTGCCAGCTCTCCTAGCGGGAGCTACGAGCAGTACTTC.

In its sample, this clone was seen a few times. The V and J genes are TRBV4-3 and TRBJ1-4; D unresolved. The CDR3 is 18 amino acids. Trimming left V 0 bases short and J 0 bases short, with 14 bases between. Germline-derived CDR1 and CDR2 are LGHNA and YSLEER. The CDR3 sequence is CASSQDLRMPATNEKLFF. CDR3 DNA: TGCGCCAGCAGCCAAGATCTGAGGATGCCTGCAACTAATGAAAAACTGTTTTTT.

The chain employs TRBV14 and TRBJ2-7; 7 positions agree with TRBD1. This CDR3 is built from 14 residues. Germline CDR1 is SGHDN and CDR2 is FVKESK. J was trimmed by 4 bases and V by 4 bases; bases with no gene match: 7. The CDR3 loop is CASSPLGQFYEQYF. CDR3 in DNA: TGTGCCAGCAGCCCATTGGGACAGTTTTACGAGCAGTACTTC.

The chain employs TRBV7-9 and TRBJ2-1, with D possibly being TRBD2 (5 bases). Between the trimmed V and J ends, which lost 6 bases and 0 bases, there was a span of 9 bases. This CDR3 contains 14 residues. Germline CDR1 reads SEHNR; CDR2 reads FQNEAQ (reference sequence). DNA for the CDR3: TGTGCCAGCAGTCGAGCGGACTCCTACAATGAGCAGTTCTTC. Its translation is CASSRADSYNEQFF.

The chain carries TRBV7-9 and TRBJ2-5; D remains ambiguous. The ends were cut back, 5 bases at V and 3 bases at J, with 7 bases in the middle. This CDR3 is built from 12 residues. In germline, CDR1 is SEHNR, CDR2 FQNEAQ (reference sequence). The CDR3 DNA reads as TGTGCCAGCAGCACCCGGGAAGAGACCCAGTACTTC. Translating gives CASSTREETQYF.

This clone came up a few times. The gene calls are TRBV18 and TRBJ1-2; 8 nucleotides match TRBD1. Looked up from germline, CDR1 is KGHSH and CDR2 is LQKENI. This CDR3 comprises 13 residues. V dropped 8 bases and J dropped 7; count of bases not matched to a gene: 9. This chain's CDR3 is CASEPGGAGGYTF. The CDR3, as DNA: TGTGCCAGCGAACCAGGGGGCGCGGGTGGCTACACCTTC.

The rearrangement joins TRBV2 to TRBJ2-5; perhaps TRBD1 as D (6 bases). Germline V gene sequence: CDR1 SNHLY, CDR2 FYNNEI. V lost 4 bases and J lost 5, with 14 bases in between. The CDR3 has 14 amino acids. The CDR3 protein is CASSVAQGSETQYF. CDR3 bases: TGTGCCAGCAGTGTTGCACAGGGATCCGAGACCCAGTACTTC.

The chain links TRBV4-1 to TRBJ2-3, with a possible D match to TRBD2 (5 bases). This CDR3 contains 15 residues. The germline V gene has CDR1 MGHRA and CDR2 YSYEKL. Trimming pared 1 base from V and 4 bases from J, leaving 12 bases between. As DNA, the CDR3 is TGCGCCAGCAGCCAAGGGGAGTCGACGTCAGATACGCAGTATTTT. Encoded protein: CASSQGESTSDTQYF.